The sample holds many counts of the clone carrying this T cell receptor (beta chain). Trimming took 7 bases from V and 5 from J; bases not matched to a gene: 6. Germline-derived CDR1 and CDR2 are KGHDR and SFDVKD. The CDR3 contains 13 residues. Lactation, pregnancy, other autoimmune disease or uncontrolled infection excluded patients. The study based diagnoses on clinical symptoms, serum thyroxine and TRAb, thyroid ultrasound and orbital computed tomography. Drawn at first hyperthyroidism diagnosis, the blood sample preceded any ophthalmopathy symptoms. The sample belongs to a study of T cells in Graves' hyperthyroidism and ophthalmopathy. Study-wide background: Peripheral blood was acquired at first diagnosis, ahead of any therapy whatsoever.

From RNA transcripts, TCR beta CDR3 regions were amplified. HTBI primers drove first-round RT-PCR of the TCR CDR3. One entry per CDR3 protein results from TCRdb running MiXCR on the multiplex PCR reads. The sample includes hundreds of thousands of distinct CDR3 sequences, around 20% of them seen just once. The source of this sequence is a woman between 45 and 60 years old with Graves' hyperthyroidism that later progressed to Graves' ophthalmopathy. V usage is TRBV24-1 and J usage is TRBJ2-7; TRBD1 matches 8 bases. Material for sequencing was blood. The DNA for the CDR3 is TGTGCCACCAGCGGGACAGGCGCCCACGAGCAGTACTTC. Translation: CATSGTGAHEQYF.